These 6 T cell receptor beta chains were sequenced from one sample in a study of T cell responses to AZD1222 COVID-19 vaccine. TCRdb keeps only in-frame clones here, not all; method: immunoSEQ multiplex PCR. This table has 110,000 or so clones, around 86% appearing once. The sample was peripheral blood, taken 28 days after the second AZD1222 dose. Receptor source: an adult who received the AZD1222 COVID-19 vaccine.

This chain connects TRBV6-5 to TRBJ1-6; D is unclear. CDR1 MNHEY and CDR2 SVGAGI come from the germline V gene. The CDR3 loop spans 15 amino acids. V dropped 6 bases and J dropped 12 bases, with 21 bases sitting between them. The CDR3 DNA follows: TGTGCCAGCAGCACCGGACCGTCCATAAAGGGACCCCTCCACTTT. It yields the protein CASSTGPSIKGPLHF.

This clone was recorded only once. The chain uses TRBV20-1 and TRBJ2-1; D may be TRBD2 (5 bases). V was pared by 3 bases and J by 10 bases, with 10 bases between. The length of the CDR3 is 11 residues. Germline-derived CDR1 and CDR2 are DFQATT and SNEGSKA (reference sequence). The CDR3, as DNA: TGCAGTGCTAGCGGGGTCGGAGAGCAGTTCTTC. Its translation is CSASGVGEQFF.

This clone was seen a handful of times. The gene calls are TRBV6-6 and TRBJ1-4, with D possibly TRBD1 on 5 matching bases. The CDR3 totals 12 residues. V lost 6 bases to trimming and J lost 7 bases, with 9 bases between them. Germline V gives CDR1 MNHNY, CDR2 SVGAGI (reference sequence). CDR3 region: CASSPGVEKLFF. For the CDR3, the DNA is TGTGCCAGCAGCCCGGGGGTTGAAAAACTGTTTTTT.

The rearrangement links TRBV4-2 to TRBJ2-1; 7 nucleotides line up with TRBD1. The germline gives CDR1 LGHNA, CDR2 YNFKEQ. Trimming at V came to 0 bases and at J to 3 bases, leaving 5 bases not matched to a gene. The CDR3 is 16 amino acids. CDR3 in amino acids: CASSQEAQGNYNEQFF. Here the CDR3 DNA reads TGTGCCAGCAGCCAAGAAGCACAGGGGAACTACAATGAGCAGTTCTTC.

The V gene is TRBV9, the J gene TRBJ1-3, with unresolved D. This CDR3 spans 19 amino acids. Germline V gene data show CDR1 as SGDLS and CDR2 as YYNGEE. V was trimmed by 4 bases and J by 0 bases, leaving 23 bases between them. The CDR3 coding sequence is TGTGCCAGCAGCCCCCTCGATCGTGTAGCCGAAAACTCTGGAAACACCATATATTTT. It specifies CASSPLDRVAENSGNTIYF.

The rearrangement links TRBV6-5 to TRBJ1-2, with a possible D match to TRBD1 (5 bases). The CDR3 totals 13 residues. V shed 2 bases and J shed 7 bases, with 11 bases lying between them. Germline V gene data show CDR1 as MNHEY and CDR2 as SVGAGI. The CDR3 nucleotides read TGTGCCAGCAGTTACAGGGTTGGGGGTGGCTACACCTTC. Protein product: CASSYRVGGGYTF.